The rows below give T cell receptor beta chains drawn from one sample of a study of identical twins. In TCRdb, the 5' RACE reads were re-called with MiXCR into one record per CDR3 protein. The repertoire holds some 730,000 distinct CDR3 sequences, with 15% to 20% as singletons. This sample was also put to use in a study of T cells expressing NK-cell markers.

The sequenced sample consisted of PBMCs. The receptors stem from a young woman in good health. The CDR3 runs from the conserved cysteine through the conserved F or W. The D gene is left open where the match is weak. The size entry is marked missing in some rows and otherwise reads once, few, many or a size class.

>TRBD2|TRBV27|NA|TRBJ2-7
TGTGCCAGCAGTTTAGTTAGCGGGAGCCTCTACGAGCAGTACTTC
CASSLVSGSLYEQYF
>NA|TRBV3-1|many|TRBJ1-3
TGTGCCAGCAGCCAGGTGGGCTCTGGAAACACCATATATTTT
CASSQVGSGNTIYF
>TRBD2|TRBV29-1|NA|TRBJ2-1
TGCAGCGTTCAAGGGGCTAGCGGGACTCTCCGCCGGAATGAGCAGTTCTTC
CSVQGASGTLRRNEQFF
>TRBD2|TRBV20-1|NA|TRBJ2-7
TGCAGTGCTCACGGGGGGGGCCCGACCTCCTACGAGCAGTACTTC
CSAHGGGPTSYEQYF
>NA|TRBV7-8|NA|TRBJ1-6
TGTGCCAGCAGATCCACAGGAGGCCGCGGGGATTCACCCCTCCACTTT
CASRSTGGRGDSPLHF
>TRBD2|TRBV4-3|few|TRBJ2-3
TGCGCCAGCAGCCAAGATACCAGCCGGTCTAAGACCCGGGTAGCGGGAATGGCAGATACGCAGTATTTT
CASSQDTSRSKTRVAGMADTQYF
>NA|TRBV5-1|NA|TRBJ1-1
TGCGCCAGCAGCATGCAGACGGTTAACACTGAAGCTTTCTTT
CASSMQTVNTEAFF
>TRBD1|TRBV5-1|NA|TRBJ1-1
TGCGCCAGCAGCACGACAGGGAGGTTTGAAGCTTTCTTT
CASSTTGRFEAFF
>NA|TRBV15|NA|TRBJ2-7
TGTGCCACCAGCAGGTCACAGTACGAGCAGTACTTC
CATSRSQYEQYF
>NA|TRBV12-3/TRBV12-4|few|TRBJ2-3
TGTGCCAGCAGCTTGGGGGGAGGCAAGAATACGCAGTATTTT
CASSLGGGKNTQYF
>NA|TRBV5-1|few|TRBJ2-3
TGCGCCAGCAGCCTCGACAGGCCGAGCACAGATACGCAGTATTTT
CASSLDRPSTDTQYF
>NA|TRBV12-3/TRBV12-4|NA|TRBJ2-5
TGTGCCAGCAGTTTTTGGGGGGCCCGCCAAGAGACCCAGTACTTC
CASSFWGARQETQYF
>NA|TRBV10-3|NA|TRBJ2-1
TGTGCCATCAGTGGAATTAGCGGTTCCTACAATGAGCAGTTCTTC
CAISGISGSYNEQFF
>NA|TRBV21-1|NA|TRBJ2-3
TGTGCCAGCAGGACTGGCACAGATACGCAGTATTTT
CASRTGTDTQYF
>NA|TRBV7-2|NA|TRBJ2-5
TGTGCCAGCAGCTTAGCTGGCCAACAACCAGAGACCCAGTACTTC
CASSLAGQQPETQYF
>NA|TRBV7-2|many|TRBJ1-5
TGTGCCAGCAGCCCAGACAGCCGAAATCAGCCCCAGCATTTT
CASSPDSRNQPQHF
>TRBD1|TRBV10-1|NA|TRBJ2-2
TGCGCCAGCTCGACAGGGGCGAACACCGGGGAGCTGTTTTTT
CASSTGANTGELFF
>NA|TRBV12-3/TRBV12-4|NA|TRBJ2-5
TGTGCCAGCAGACAACAGGGAAGAGAGACCCAGTACTTC
CASRQQGRETQYF
>NA|TRBV4-2|few|TRBJ1-1
TGTGCCAGCAGCCAAGTCGGCAGGGTGGTGAACACTGAAGCTTTCTTT
CASSQVGRVVNTEAFF
>TRBD1|TRBV20-1|few|TRBJ1-6
TGCAGTGCTATCGACAGGGAGAATTCACCCCTCCACTTT
CSAIDRENSPLHF
>NA|TRBV27|few|TRBJ2-5
TGTGCCAGCAGTTTATCAAACAGGGAAGAGACCCAGTACTTC
CASSLSNREETQYF
>NA|TRBV6-1|few|TRBJ2-2
TGTGCCAGCACTACCCCCACTCATGCATCGAACACCGGGGAGCTGTTTTTT
CASTTPTHASNTGELFF
>TRBD1|TRBV6-2/TRBV6-3|NA|TRBJ1-1
TGTGCCAGCAGTTACTCCAGACAGGGGACCCTACTAAACACTGAAGCTTTCTTT
CASSYSRQGTLLNTEAFF
>NA|TRBV9|few|TRBJ2-2
TGTGCCAGCGAGGGACCGAACACCGGGGAGCTGTTTTTT
CASEGPNTGELFF
>NA|TRBV27|few|TRBJ1-3
TGTGCCAGCAGAAGGGTGCCTGATGGAAACACCATATATTTT
CASRRVPDGNTIYF
>NA|TRBV9|few|TRBJ2-1
TGTGCCAGCAGCGTAGCTACTAGCCGAGGAAGAGAGCAGTTCTTC
CASSVATSRGREQFF
>TRBD2|TRBV12-3/TRBV12-4|NA|TRBJ2-7
TGTGCCAGCAGTTTAAATAGCGGGGGAACCTACGAGCAGTACTTC
CASSLNSGGTYEQYF
>TRBD2|TRBV3-1|once|TRBJ2-7
TGTGCCAGCAGCCAAGGGACTAGATTGTCCGAGCAGTACTTC
CASSQGTRLSEQYF
>NA|TRBV12-3/TRBV12-4|NA|TRBJ2-2
TGTGCCAGCAGTTTAGCGGTCCTGGGATCCGGGGAGCTGTTTTTT
CASSLAVLGSGELFF
>NA|TRBV5-6|few|TRBJ1-1
TGTGCCAGCAGCGGGGGCCTGACAGCTTTCTTT
CASSGGLTAFF
>NA|TRBV18|NA|TRBJ2-6
TGTGCCAGCTCACCGAAGGGACTGGTTAGCTCTGGGGCCAACGTCCTGACTTTC
CASSPKGLVSSGANVLTF
>NA|TRBV3-1|NA|TRBJ1-1
TGTGCCAGCAGCCAAGATTTAATGAACACTGAAGCTTTCTTT
CASSQDLMNTEAFF
>NA|TRBV12-3/TRBV12-4|many|TRBJ1-1
TGTGCCAGCAGCTTACAGTCGAACACTGAAGCTTTCTTT
CASSLQSNTEAFF
>NA|TRBV18|many|TRBJ1-2
TGTGCCAGCTCACCACCCGGGGACTATGGCTACACCTTC
CASSPPGDYGYTF
>NA|TRBV6-6|few|TRBJ1-1
TGTGCCAGCACCCGGAGTAACACTGAAGCTTTCTTT
CASTRSNTEAFF
>NA|TRBV20-1|few|TRBJ1-6
TGCAGTGGCCGGGACGGCGGATCACCCCTCCACTTT
CSGRDGGSPLHF
>NA|TRBV10-3|NA|TRBJ2-3
TGTGCCATCAGTCCGGGACGGAGACGTATGGTTTTCACAGATACGCAGTATTTT
CAISPGRRRMVFTDTQYF
>NA|TRBV2|NA|TRBJ2-1
TGTGCCAGCAGTGAAGCCCCGGAGCAGTTCTTC
CASSEAPEQFF
>TRBD2|TRBV3-1|many|TRBJ2-1
TGTGCCAGCAGCCTCGGGACTAGCGCCGCAAATGAGCAGTTCTTC
CASSLGTSAANEQFF
>NA|TRBV6-5|few|TRBJ1-4
TGTGCCAGCAGTTACGACCCAGAAGCTGAAAAACTGTTTTTT
CASSYDPEAEKLFF
>TRBD2|TRBV5-1|NA|TRBJ2-7
TGCGCCAGCAGCTACGGACTAGCGGAGATCTACGAGCAGTACTTC
CASSYGLAEIYEQYF
>NA|TRBV20-1|NA|TRBJ2-1
TGCAGTGCCGACCGGGACGATTACAATGAGCAGTTCTTC
CSADRDDYNEQFF
>NA|TRBV2|NA|TRBJ2-2
TGTGCCAGCAGGCTAATAGCGAACACCGGGGAGCTGTTTTTT
CASRLIANTGELFF
>TRBD1|TRBV5-1|few|TRBJ2-1
TGCGCCAGCAGCTCCGGGACAGGGGGCTCCGATGAGCAGTTCTTC
CASSSGTGGSDEQFF
>NA|TRBV15|NA|TRBJ2-1
TGTGCCACCAGCAGAGACCCCACGGCATCCTACAATGAGCAGTTCTTC
CATSRDPTASYNEQFF
>NA|TRBV5-1|NA|TRBJ2-7
TGCGCCAGCAGCCCGGGATTCGCGGCAGCATGGGAGCAGTACTTC
CASSPGFAAAWEQYF
>NA|TRBV20-1|NA|TRBJ1-2
TGCAGTGCTAGAGTCGGCAGCCTTCATGGCTACACCTTC
CSARVGSLHGYTF
>NA|TRBV7-2|NA|TRBJ2-1
TGTGCCAGCAGCTTAGCTAGGAAAGGGGAGCAGTTCTTC
CASSLARKGEQFF
>TRBD2|TRBV20-1|NA|TRBJ2-1
TGCAGTGCGGACCATGCGCTAGCGGGAGGGAATGAGCAGTTCTTC
CSADHALAGGNEQFF